These 8 T cell receptor beta chains originate from one sample sequenced in a study of T-cell memory formation after mild COVID-19. TCRdb re-analysed the 5' RACE reads in MiXCR, keeping a single row per CDR3 protein. Among 250,000 to 350,000 distinct CDR3 sequences listed, roughly a fifth were seen once. The sequencing sample was made of PBMCs or a T cell subset sorted from them (not recorded which). The receptor source for this set is a man aged 18 to 29 who had mild COVID-19 (a few samples of this study predate the infection). Cell type and time point are not known.

The CDR3 loop is CASSVSPVEETQYF. The CDR3 nucleotides read TGTGCCAGCAGCGTAAGTCCGGTCGAAGAGACCCAGTACTTC. The chain couples TRBV9 to TRBJ2-5; D gene ambiguous. Germline-derived CDR1 and CDR2 are SGDLS and YYNGEE. V was clipped by 1 base and J by 3 bases, with 10 bases between them. This CDR3 has 14 residues.

This clonotype was counted between two and nine times. The V call is TRBV20-1, the J call TRBJ2-4, with TRBD1 matching over 8 bases. The germline V gene encodes CDR1 DFQATT and CDR2 SNEGSKA (reference sequence). Losses at the gene ends were 6 bases for V and 6 bases for J; bases not matched to a gene: 7. The CDR3 loop spans 13 amino acids. In DNA form, the CDR3 reads TGCAGTGCAATACAGGGGGGTTTAAACATTCAGTACTTC. It specifies CSAIQGGLNIQYF.

This clonotype has a handful of counts. V usage is TRBV5-1 and J usage is TRBJ2-5; D is unresolved. Germline loops: CDR1 SGHRS, CDR2 YFSETQ. This CDR3 comprises 16 residues. V was pared by 3 bases and J by 0 bases, with 15 bases between. The CDR3 bases are TGCGCCAGCAGCTCTAGGATCGGACGGAACCAAGAGACCCAGTACTTC. It yields the protein CASSSRIGRNQETQYF. The full variable domain, rest sourced from reference TRBV5-1 and TRBJ2-5, is KAGVTQTPRYLIKTRGQQVTLSCSPISGHRSVSWYQQTPGQGLQFLFEYFSETQRNKGNFPGRFSGRQFSNSRSEMNVSTLELGDSALYLCASSSRIGRNQETQYFGPGTRLLVL.

This clonotype was seen only a few times. The genes are TRBV5-4 and TRBJ2-5; a possible D gene is TRBD2 (6 bases). The CDR3 sequence is 14 residues long. Germline-derived CDR1 and CDR2 are SGHNT and YYREEE (reference sequence). Trimming pared 0 bases from V and 3 bases from J, leaving 9 bases between. The CDR3 DNA follows: TGTGCCAGCAGCTTGGTCGGGAGCAAAGAGACCCAGTACTTC. The encoded protein is CASSLVGSKETQYF.

This chain links TRBV5-1 with TRBJ2-3, with TRBD2 matching over 7 bases. The CDR3 totals 17 residues. Trimming cost V 0 bases and J 0 bases; bases outside gene matches: 7. The germline CDR1 and CDR2 sequences are SGHRS and YFSETQ. The DNA for the CDR3 is TGCGCCAGCAGCTTGGAGGATAGCGGGTATAGCACAGATACGCAGTATTTT. It is translated as CASSLEDSGYSTDTQYF.

This clonotype was seen only a few times. The rearrangement joins TRBV6-5 to TRBJ2-1, with 12 bases matching TRBD2. CDR1 MNHEY and CDR2 SVGAGI come from the germline V gene. The CDR3 is made up of 14 amino acids. Trimming took 2 bases from V and 10 from J; bases not matched to a gene: 3. CDR3 residues: CASSYQTSGGEQFF. CDR3 nucleotides: TGTGCCAGCAGTTACCAGACTAGCGGGGGAGAGCAGTTCTTC.

This clonotype was counted a few times. This chain connects TRBV28 to TRBJ2-7, with 12 bases matching TRBD2. Germline-derived CDR1 and CDR2 are MDHEN and SYDVKM. With 2 bases clipped from V and 2 bases from J, the junction kept 10 bases outside the gene matches. This CDR3 contains 18 residues. CDR3 in amino acids: CASSLSLAGGPGTYEQYV. CDR3 nucleotides: TGTGCCAGCAGTTTAAGTCTAGCGGGGGGGCCAGGCACCTACGAGCAGTACGTC.

V and J are TRBV12-3 or TRBV12-4 and TRBJ2-4, with a weak D call TRBD1 (5 bases). The length of the CDR3 is 10 residues. The V gene lost 7 bases and the J gene lost 10 bases, with 8 bases spanning the gap. This chain's CDR3 is CASIQGIQYF. In DNA form, the CDR3 reads TGTGCCAGCATCCAGGGAATTCAGTACTTC.